Each of the 28 T cell receptor beta chains below was sequenced from the same sample in a study of shared clonotypes between healthy human individuals. TCRdb keeps only in-frame clones here, not all; method: immunoSEQ multiplex PCR. The sample holds around 1.1 million clones; 70% to 80% are singletons and the top ten take 0.85% to 1%. Specimen: memory CD4+ T cells from PBMCs. Subset: CD45RA-negative fraction. The source of these receptors is a man aged 18 to 29 in good health. Some clones in this sample may be carry-over from other donors' samples.

As for this clone: Other DNA sequences in this sample translate to the same CDR3. CDR3 sequence: CASGSSYEQYF. CDR3 bases: TGTGCCAGTGGGAGCTCCTACGAGCAGTACTTC. The V gene is TRBV28, the J gene TRBJ2-7; D might be TRBD2 (5 bases). V was cut by 9 bases and J by 0 bases, with 6 bases left in between. The germline V gene has CDR1 MDHEN and CDR2 SYDVKM. This CDR3 has 11 amino acids.

The chain combines TRBV28 with TRBJ1-5, with D possibly being TRBD1 (6 bases). This CDR3 has 15 amino acids. CDR1 and CDR2 (germline): MDHEN, SYDVKM. V shed 6 bases and J shed 4 bases, with 16 bases lying between them. This CDR3 is CASSRGRVSNQPQHF. The CDR3 DNA reads as TGTGCCAGCAGCAGGGGCAGGGTTTCAAATCAGCCCCAGCATTTT.

CDR3 sequence: CASSLVRDSGRGGTQYF. The CDR3 DNA is TGTGCCAGCAGCTTAGTACGAGATAGCGGGAGGGGGGGGACCCAGTACTTC. The rearrangement uses TRBV11-2 and TRBJ2-5, with 11 bases fitting TRBD2. The V gene end was trimmed by 1 base and the J gene end by 7 bases; junction bases not matched to a gene: 11. The CDR3 covers 17 residues. From germline, CDR1 is SGHAT and CDR2 FQNNGV.

The chain couples TRBV18 to TRBJ2-6; D call uncertain. The CDR3 totals 16 residues. CDR1 and CDR2 from the germline V gene are KGHSH and LQKENI. V lost 4 bases and J 2 bases, leaving 12 bases between the germline ends. The CDR3 spells CASSLHPVPGANVLTF. CDR3 coding DNA: TGTGCCAGCTCACTTCACCCCGTACCTGGGGCCAACGTCCTGACTTTC.

This rearrangement joins TRBV5-4 to TRBJ2-1; D unresolved. V was pared by 1 base and J by 0 bases, with 8 bases between. Germline loops: CDR1 SGHNT, CDR2 YYREEE (reference sequence). The CDR3 covers 15 residues. CDR3 sequence: CASSLPGFSYNEQFF. In DNA form, the CDR3 reads TGTGCCAGCAGCTTGCCCGGGTTCTCCTACAATGAGCAGTTCTTC.

The chain is built from TRBV7-2 and TRBJ1-1; no clear D gene. The CDR3 spans 14 residues. CDR1 and CDR2 (germline): SGHTA, FQGNSA. The ends were cut back, 5 bases at V and 7 bases at J, with 17 bases in the middle. In DNA, the CDR3 is TGTGCCAGCAGCCCAACCCCCGGACCCGATGAAGCTTTCTTT. It yields the protein CASSPTPGPDEAFF.

The gene calls are TRBV7-9 and TRBJ1-3; TRBD1 aligns across 9 bases. J lost 4 bases, V lost 5 bases, and 15 bases had no gene match. This CDR3 contains 18 residues. CDR1 and CDR2 (germline): SEHNR, FQNEAQ (reference sequence). The CDR3: CASSRGTGGAPGGNTIYF. In DNA, the CDR3 is TGTGCCAGCAGCCGGGGCACAGGGGGCGCCCCGGGAGGAAACACCATATATTTT.

V is TRBV5-1 and J is TRBJ2-5; perhaps D is TRBD1 or TRBD2 (5 bases each). The germline CDR1 and CDR2 sequences are SGHRS and YFSETQ. This CDR3 region has 14 residues. Trimming shortened V by 5 bases and J by 3 bases, and 14 bases separated the two germline ends. The CDR3 coding sequence is TGCGCCAGCAGTCTTTTTCGAGGGGAAGAGACCCAGTACTTC. It encodes CASSLFRGEETQYF.

The chain links TRBV30 to TRBJ2-7; possible D gene TRBD2, 5 bases. The CDR3 sequence is 12 residues long. The germline V gene has CDR1 GTSNPN and CDR2 SVGIG (reference sequence). The V end lost 3 bases, the J end lost 6 bases, and 12 bases lay between the germline ends. CDR3 in amino acids: CAWSFRGLEQYF. CDR3 nucleotide sequence: TGTGCCTGGAGCTTTAGAGGGCTCGAGCAGTACTTC. Full variable domain (remainder filled in from reference TRBV30 and TRBJ2-7): SQTIHQWPATLVQPVGSPLSLECTVEGTSNPNLYWYRQAAGRGLQLLFYSVGIGQISSEVPQNLSASRPQDRQFILSSKKLLLSDSGFYLCAWSFRGLEQYFGPGTRLTVT.

The rearrangement links TRBV29-1 to TRBJ2-2; D is ambiguous. The CDR3 has 14 residues. The germline V and J ends were trimmed by 8 bases and 1 base, with 14 bases remaining between them. Per the germline V gene, CDR1 is SQVTM and CDR2 is ANQGSEA. The CDR3 reads CSFRSSMNTGELFF. The CDR3 DNA reads as TGCAGCTTTAGGAGCTCCATGAACACCGGGGAGCTGTTTTTT.

The chain joins TRBV7-8 to TRBJ1-2, with 9 bases fitting TRBD1. V lost 0 bases, J lost 5 bases, and 7 bases stayed unmatched. The germline V gene encodes CDR1 SGHVS and CDR2 FQNEAQ. The CDR3 runs to 16 residues. The CDR3 region has the DNA TGTGCCAGCAGCTTAGCCCGGGACAGGGAGCAGTATGGCTACACCTTC. Translating gives CASSLARDREQYGYTF.

The DNA for the CDR3 is TGTGCCAGCAGCTTAGTGAGACGTGAGGCAGAGCAGTACTTC. It translates to CASSLVRREAEQYF. V and J are TRBV7-2 and TRBJ2-7; D not resolved. This CDR3 contains 14 residues. Trimming left V 1 base short and J 7 bases short, with 14 bases between. The germline CDR1 and CDR2 sequences are SGHTA and FQGNSA.

The chain carries TRBV30 and TRBJ2-3, with 13 bases lining up with TRBD2. This CDR3 has 15 residues. Germline V gene sequence: CDR1 GTSNPN, CDR2 SVGIG (reference sequence). With V trimmed by 3 bases and J by 1 base, 1 base remained unmatched. The CDR3 loop is CAWSGLAGGTDTQYF. The CDR3 DNA follows: TGTGCCTGGAGCGGACTAGCGGGGGGCACAGATACGCAGTATTTT.

This clone was detected a few times. The sample has other DNA sequences that encode this CDR3 too. The J gene is TRBJ1-5, the V gene TRBV18; unclear D gene. CDR1 KGHSH and CDR2 LQKENI come from the germline V gene. The CDR3 covers 14 residues. V gave up 2 bases and J gave up 2 bases, with 7 bases separating them. The CDR3 is CASSPSAGNQPQHF. CDR3 in DNA: TGTGCCAGCTCACCATCGGCCGGCAATCAGCCCCAGCATTTT.

The chain couples TRBV10-1 to TRBJ2-2, with a weak D call TRBD1 (5 bases). The CDR3 runs 17 residues. Per the germline V gene, CDR1 is WNHNN and CDR2 is SYGVQD (reference sequence). V shed 1 base and J shed 0 bases, with 12 bases lying between them. The CDR3 sequence: CASSELRQTPNTGELFF. CDR3 coding DNA: TGCGCCAGCAGTGAGTTAAGACAGACGCCGAACACCGGGGAGCTGTTTTTT.

The genes are TRBV6-4 and TRBJ2-2, with 8 positions matching TRBD2. The V gene's germline CDR1 is MRHNA and CDR2 SNTAGT. This CDR3 comprises 15 residues. V trimming: 2 bases; J trimming: 4 bases; junction bases outside the gene matches: 3. CDR3 loop: CASSDPSGGTGELFF. The CDR3 nucleotides are TGTGCCAGCAGTGACCCGAGCGGGGGCACCGGGGAGCTGTTTTTT.

This clone has a handful of counts. The V gene is TRBV5-4, the J gene TRBJ2-7; a weak D match, TRBD2 (5 bases). This CDR3 comprises 14 residues. Deletions cut 1 base from V and 2 bases from J, with 10 bases between. CDR1 and CDR2 (germline): SGHNT, YYREEE (reference sequence). The CDR3 loop reads CASSLNAGAYEQYF. The DNA for the CDR3 is TGTGCCAGCAGCTTGAACGCCGGGGCCTACGAGCAGTACTTC.

CDR3 DNA sequence: TGTGCCTGGAGGGGACGCGGGGCCGGTAATGAAAAACTGTTTTTT. This encodes CAWRGRGAGNEKLFF. The chain recombines TRBV30 with TRBJ1-4; D may be TRBD1 (5 bases). The CDR3 extends over 15 amino acids. V was shortened by 3 bases and J by 4 bases, with 15 bases between the two germline ends. Germline CDR1 reads GTSNPN; CDR2 reads SVGIG (reference sequence).

The CDR3 nucleotides read TGTGCCAGCAGCCCCTATAACAGGGGGCTCTACGAGCAGTACTTC. It codes for CASSPYNRGLYEQYF. The chain combines TRBV6-5 with TRBJ2-7, with 9 bases lining up with TRBD1. V was pared by 6 bases and J by 3 bases, with 9 bases of the junction left unmatched. The length of the CDR3 is 15 residues. The germline gives CDR1 MNHEY, CDR2 SVGAGI.

This chain joins TRBV29-1 and TRBJ1-2, with D tentatively TRBD1 (6 bases). This CDR3 spans 12 amino acids. V lost 7 bases, J lost 4 bases, and 13 bases lay in between. Germline V CDR1 and CDR2: SQVTM, ANQGSEA. CDR3 in DNA: TGCAGCGCACAGGGATTTGGCTATGGCTACACCTTC. Translated, it gives CSAQGFGYGYTF.

In the case of this clone: At the DNA level, this CDR3 is encoded by other sequences in the same sample as well. The rearrangement links TRBV18 to TRBJ2-6, with D uncertain. Germline CDR1 KGHSH, CDR2 LQKENI. Trimming removed 3 bases from V and 0 bases from J, with 6 bases in between. The CDR3 contains 15 residues. The CDR3 region is CASSPRISGANVLTF. The CDR3 region has the DNA TGTGCCAGCTCACCGAGAATCTCTGGGGCCAACGTCCTGACTTTC.

The genes are TRBV28 and TRBJ2-7, with 8 nucleotides matching TRBD1. The CDR3 is 13 residues long. The junction had 2 bases not matched to a gene; V was cut back by 4 bases and J by 3 bases. Germline V gene sequence: CDR1 MDHEN, CDR2 SYDVKM. CDR3 amino acids: CASSYRGIYEQYF. The CDR3 DNA reads TGTGCCAGCAGTTACAGGGGGATCTACGAGCAGTACTTC.

J is TRBJ1-6 and V is TRBV18; 7 bases agree with TRBD1. Germline lookup yields CDR1 KGHSH and CDR2 LQKENI. V was clipped by 1 base and J by 7 bases; unmatched bases: 4. The CDR3 is made up of 15 amino acids. CDR3 in amino acids: CASSPQGANNSPLHF. The CDR3 region has the DNA TGTGCCAGCTCACCACAGGGGGCGAACAATTCACCCCTCCACTTT.

This clone was counted a single time. The chain's CDR3 is CASSQDSRGYEQYF. DNA of the CDR3: TGTGCCAGTAGTCAGGACAGTCGCGGATACGAGCAGTACTTC. The rearrangement uses TRBV19 and TRBJ2-7, with a tentative D call TRBD1 (6 bases). CDR3 length equals 14 residues. The V and J ends lost 5 bases and 4 bases respectively, with 15 bases between them. Germline V gene data show CDR1 as LNHDA and CDR2 as SQIVND (reference sequence).

As to this clone: This sample also contains other DNA sequences that code for the same CDR3. This chain joins TRBV30 and TRBJ1-3; the D is unclear. The CDR3 sequence is 12 residues long. Germline V gene lookup returns CDR1 GTSNPN and CDR2 SVGIG (reference sequence). With 3 bases removed from V and 4 bases from J, the gap between germline ends came to 7 bases. This chain's CDR3 is CAWSSGGNTIYF. CDR3 in DNA: TGTGCCTGGAGCTCGGGCGGAAACACCATATATTTT.

This sequence joins TRBV7-2 and TRBJ2-5, with TRBD2 as a possible D gene (6 bases). Trimming took off 2 bases at V and 9 bases at J, with 13 bases between the two ends. The CDR3 spans 13 residues. Germline CDR1 and CDR2: SGHTA and FQGNSA. CDR3 bases: TGTGCCAGCAGCTTACGAGGGAGGATGGCCCAGTACTTC. It encodes CASSLRGRMAQYF.

This clone has a count of ten or more. The same CDR3 is also encoded by other DNA sequences in this sample. The chain joins TRBV30 to TRBJ1-2; possibly TRBD1 for D (5 bases). Germline V CDR1 and CDR2: GTSNPN, SVGIG (reference sequence). Trimming pared 0 bases from V and 1 base from J, leaving 6 bases between. The CDR3 contains 13 residues. The CDR3 coding sequence is TGTGCCTGGAGTGTTGACAGTAACTATGGCTACACCTTC. This sequence encodes CAWSVDSNYGYTF.

This chain connects TRBV7-2 to TRBJ2-5; possibly TRBD1 or TRBD2 for D (6 bases each). V was shortened by 5 bases and J by 2 bases, with 18 bases between the two germline ends. CDR3 length: 16 residues. Per germline, CDR1 SGHTA and CDR2 FQGNSA. The CDR3 DNA reads TGTGCCAGCAGCCGCGGGGTCGCGAGGGGGCAAGAGACCCAGTACTTC. It codes for CASSRGVARGQETQYF.